This T cell receptor (beta chain) came from a study of OX40 agonist ivuxolimab in advanced cancers. Study details: At 0.01 to 10 mg/kg, ivuxolimab was administered intravenously to patients every 2 weeks. Approximately 40% of patients had received prior checkpoint inhibitor therapy.

The assay was immunoSEQ multiplex PCR, and TCRdb's table has in-frame clones only and misses some. The sample yields approximately 17,000 clones, roughly four fifths seen once. This CDR3 region has 15 residues. Germline assignment: CDR1 SGHAT and CDR2 FQNNGV. V lost 5 bases to trimming and J lost 7 bases; unmatched junction nucleotides: 8. The gene calls are TRBV11-2 and TRBJ2-1; TRBD1 matches at 10 bases. This clonotype was obtained from an adult with an advanced solid tumor such as melanoma, head and neck, liver or kidney cancer. Sample: CD4+ or CD8+ T cells sorted from blood, taken in a trial of the OX40 agonist ivuxolimab. CDR3 region: CASSLQRTGGNEQFF. DNA for the CDR3: TGTGCCAGCAGCCTCCAGAGGACAGGGGGTAATGAGCAGTTCTTC. The whole variable domain, remainder taken from reference TRBV11-2 and TRBJ2-1, is EAGVAQSPRYKIIEKRQSVAFWCNPISGHATLYWYQQILGQGPKLLIQFQNNGVVDDSQLPKDRFSAERLKGVDSTLKIQPAKLEDSAVYLCASSLQRTGGNEQFFGPGTRLTVL.